The clone carrying this T cell receptor beta chain was seen only once. This record belongs to a study of T-cell reconstitution after alpha-beta-depleted transplantation in children. Preparation of the TCRbeta library used unique molecular identifiers. MiXCR, applied by TCRdb to the PCR reads, yields one record per CDR3 protein. Found here are some 200,000 distinct CDR3 sequences, approximately 8.4% of them singletons; the top ten hold 35% to 45%. Trimming removed 4 bases from V and 5 bases from J, with 6 bases in between. The CDR3 is 11 amino acids. CDR1 is SEHNR, CDR2 FQNEAQ, per germline (reference sequence).

The TCR sequence derives from a male patient aged 2-15 years who had a stem cell transplant for acute myeloid leukemia, so the T cells may come from the graft donor. V is TRBV7-9 and J is TRBJ2-7; D unresolved. The starting material was PBMCs, mostly from graft donor cells, obtained 360 days after TCRalphabeta/CD19-depleted stem cell transplant. CDR3 protein: CASSSEDEQYF. The DNA for the CDR3 is TGTGCCAGCAGCTCCGAAGACGAGCAGTACTTC.